This passage covers 26 T cell receptor beta chains from one sample sequenced in a study of blood T cell repertoires in COVID-19. Here immunoSEQ multiplex PCR was the method, and the copy in TCRdb shows in-frame clones only, minus some. This sample carries some 190,000 clones, 86% of them seen once, and the ten largest clones take 20% to 25%. Sequencing used PBMCs or T cells enriched from blood (not recorded which). Receptors originate from a woman aged 40-49 years in a cohort exposed to, infected with or recovered from COVID-19 (not recorded which).

This sequence joins TRBV7-8 and TRBJ1-2; 7 bases are shared with TRBD1. Per germline, CDR1 SGHVS and CDR2 FQNEAQ. Trimming took 5 bases from V and 0 from J; bases not matched to a gene: 6. The CDR3 covers 15 residues. CDR3 protein: CASSQGGTANYGYTF. DNA for the CDR3: TGTGCCAGCAGCCAGGGGGGGACCGCTAACTATGGCTACACCTTC.

J is TRBJ2-1 and V is TRBV27; 8 bases line up with TRBD2. CDR1 is MNHEY and CDR2 is SMNVEV in the germline V gene (reference sequence). V was clipped by 5 bases and J by 3 bases; unmatched bases: 12. The CDR3 is made up of 17 amino acids. The CDR3 nucleotides are TGTGCCAGCAGTATACCAACCGGGACTAGACTCTACAATGAGCAGTTCTTC. It yields the protein CASSIPTGTRLYNEQFF.

The V gene is TRBV27, the J gene TRBJ1-1; D gene ambiguous. There are 15 residues in the CDR3. V shed 2 bases and J shed 0 bases, with 10 bases lying between them. Germline CDR1 and CDR2: MNHEY and SMNVEV (reference sequence). CDR3 amino acids: CASSLAPTVNTEAFF. CDR3 DNA: TGTGCCAGCAGTTTAGCCCCTACAGTGAACACTGAAGCTTTCTTT.

V usage is TRBV11-2 and J usage is TRBJ2-3; the match to TRBD2 covers 14 bases. Germline loops: CDR1 SGHAT, CDR2 FQNNGV. The trim removed 5 bases at V and 4 bases at J, leaving 5 bases unmatched. The CDR3 length is 16 residues. As DNA, the CDR3 is TGTGCCAGCAGCACGGGACTAGCGGGAGTGGCAGATACGCAGTATTTT. Protein product: CASSTGLAGVADTQYF.

The V and J genes are TRBV4-1 and TRBJ2-7; the match to TRBD1 covers 8 bases. The CDR3 has 15 residues. V gave up 4 bases and J gave up 6 bases; unmatched junction bases: 11. CDR1 and CDR2 (germline): MGHRA, YSYEKL. In DNA, the CDR3 is TGCGCCAGCAGCCCGGCCGGGACAGGAGGTCCCGAGCAGTACTTC. It specifies CASSPAGTGGPEQYF.

This chain uses TRBV19 with TRBJ1-5; 7 bases line up with TRBD1. The CDR3 has 15 residues. Germline V CDR1 and CDR2: LNHDA, SQIVND (reference sequence). V lost 4 bases and J lost 0; bases outside the gene matches: 3. CDR3 protein: CASSTTGYSNQPQHF. Here the CDR3 DNA reads TGTGCCAGTAGTACGACAGGGTATAGCAATCAGCCCCAGCATTTT.

V gene TRBV24-1 combines with J gene TRBJ2-5; TRBD1 matches at 9 bases. This CDR3 comprises 17 residues. V gave up 7 bases and J gave up 0 bases; unmatched junction bases: 11. Germline loops: CDR1 KGHDR, CDR2 SFDVKD. The CDR3, as DNA: TGTGCCACCAGCCCTATTCCGACAGGGGGTGACCAAGAGACCCAGTACTTC. It is translated as CATSPIPTGGDQETQYF.

CDR3 amino acids: CASSQLNTGELFF. For the CDR3, the DNA is TGTGCCAGTAGTCAATTGAACACCGGGGAGCTGTTTTTT. The chain employs TRBV19 and TRBJ2-2, with D unclear. Germline V CDR1 and CDR2: LNHDA, SQIVND (reference sequence). V lost 5 bases to trimming and J lost 1 base, with 5 bases between them. The CDR3 covers 13 residues. The whole variable domain, remainder taken from reference TRBV19 and TRBJ2-2, is DGGITQSPKYLFRKEGQNVTLSCEQNLNHDAMYWYRQDPGQGLRLIYYSQIVNDFQKGDIAEGYSVSREKKESFPLTVTSAQKNPTAFYLCASSQLNTGELFFGEGSRLTVL.

The chain combines TRBV28 with TRBJ2-1, with 11 positions matching TRBD2. The CDR3 sequence is 17 residues long. Germline CDR1 MDHEN, CDR2 SYDVKM. V lost 2 bases and J lost 6; bases outside the gene matches: 9. Here the CDR3 DNA reads TGTGCCAGCAGTTTAGTAGCGGGGGGGCCATTGATCAATGAGCAGTTCTTC. It specifies CASSLVAGGPLINEQFF.

The chain is built from TRBV18 and TRBJ2-1; 7 bases map to TRBD1. Germline V CDR1 and CDR2: KGHSH, LQKENI. The CDR3 runs 16 residues. J was trimmed by 2 bases and V by 3 bases; bases with no gene match: 7. CDR3 residues: CASSPPGTDPYNEQFF. DNA for the CDR3: TGTGCCAGCTCACCCCCCGGGACAGACCCCTACAATGAGCAGTTCTTC.

This rearrangement joins TRBV2 to TRBJ1-2; tentatively, D is TRBD1 (6 bases). V lost 4 bases and J 2 bases, leaving 11 bases between the germline ends. The CDR3 length is 14 residues. Germline values: CDR1 SNHLY, CDR2 FYNNEI. The CDR3 DNA is TGTGCCAGCAGTGGAGGACAGCGAAACTATGGCTACACCTTC. This gives the protein CASSGGQRNYGYTF.

V usage is TRBV4-1 and J usage is TRBJ1-5; TRBD1 matches at 7 bases. V was clipped by 0 bases and J by 5 bases; unmatched bases: 4. Germline lookup yields CDR1 MGHRA and CDR2 YSYEKL. The CDR3 is 15 amino acids. Here the CDR3 DNA reads TGCGCCAGCAGCCAAGATCCGAGGGGGCATCAGCCCCAGCATTTT. It is translated as CASSQDPRGHQPQHF.

The CDR3 reads CASSLIGGGLDNEQFF. The CDR3 DNA reads TGTGCCAGCAGTTTAATTGGCGGGGGGCTCGACAATGAGCAGTTCTTC. V gene TRBV28 combines with J gene TRBJ2-1; 8 bases match TRBD2. The germline V gene encodes CDR1 MDHEN and CDR2 SYDVKM. The J segment lost 5 bases and the V segment lost 2 bases, leaving 8 bases of the junction unmatched. This CDR3 region has 16 residues.

The rearrangement links TRBV7-9 to TRBJ1-1, with 8 positions matching TRBD1. V lost 3 bases, J lost 5 bases, and 5 bases stayed unmatched. The germline V gene has CDR1 SEHNR and CDR2 FQNEAQ (reference sequence). The CDR3 totals 14 residues. CDR3 residues: CASSFTGGQTEAFF. In DNA form, the CDR3 reads TGTGCCAGCAGCTTTACAGGGGGGCAGACTGAAGCTTTCTTT.

The J gene is TRBJ2-3, the V gene TRBV6-5; D remains unclear. This CDR3 contains 12 residues. The germline gives CDR1 MNHEY, CDR2 SVGAGI. V was trimmed by 2 bases and J by 6 bases, leaving 6 bases between them. The CDR3, as DNA: TGTGCCAGCAGTTACCCCTTGGATACGCAGTATTTT. Translating gives CASSYPLDTQYF.

This chain joins TRBV28 and TRBJ1-1, with 8 bases fitting TRBD1. The CDR3 contains 18 residues. V gave up 5 bases and J gave up 2 bases; unmatched junction bases: 16. Germline CDR1 and CDR2: MDHEN and SYDVKM. Here the CDR3 DNA reads TGTGCCAGCAGTCCGAGGACAGGGAAGGACATCAGTAACACTGAAGCTTTCTTT. This encodes CASSPRTGKDISNTEAFF.

The genes are TRBV27 and TRBJ1-6; TRBD1 matches at 11 bases. Losses at the gene ends were 6 bases for V and 7 bases for J; bases not matched to a gene: 2. Per germline, CDR1 MNHEY and CDR2 SMNVEV (reference sequence). The CDR3 is 14 residues long. The CDR3 bases are TGTGCCAGCAGGGGGACAGGGGGAAATTCACCCCTCCACTTT. Residues: CASRGTGGNSPLHF.

The gene calls are TRBV11-2 and TRBJ1-1; D is ambiguous. V was cut by 2 bases and J by 9 bases, with 13 bases left in between. The CDR3 runs to 13 residues. In germline, CDR1 is SGHAT, CDR2 FQNNGV. CDR3 sequence (DNA): TGTGCCAGCAGCTTAAACCCCACAGTACAAGCTTTCTTT. It specifies CASSLNPTVQAFF.

The CDR3 loop is CASSQDSRTGTIQFQHF. In DNA, the CDR3 is TGCGCCAGCAGCCAAGATAGTAGGACAGGGACTATTCAGTTCCAGCATTTT. V usage is TRBV4-1 and J usage is TRBJ1-5; 8 bases fit TRBD1. Germline CDR1 is MGHRA and CDR2 is YSYEKL. V shed 0 bases and J 12 bases; nucleotides not matched to a gene: 16. The length of the CDR3 is 17 residues.

The DNA for the CDR3 is TGTGCCAGCAGCATGCGGCAGTTCACAGATACGCAGTATTTT. Encoded protein: CASSMRQFTDTQYF. The chain combines TRBV11-2 with TRBJ2-3, with unresolved D. This CDR3 has 14 residues. The ends were cut back, 5 bases at V and 2 bases at J, with 11 bases in the middle. Germline assignment: CDR1 SGHAT and CDR2 FQNNGV.

V and J are TRBV19 and TRBJ2-3; 7 bases agree with TRBD2. Germline V lookup: CDR1 LNHDA, CDR2 SQIVND (reference sequence). This CDR3 is built from 15 residues. Trimming removed 8 bases from V and 3 bases from J; junction bases left unmatched: 11. The CDR3 coding sequence is TGTGCCAGTCTCCGAACTAGCGAGGGAACAGATACGCAGTATTTT. It is translated as CASLRTSEGTDTQYF.

This chain joins TRBV6-5 and TRBJ2-5; D is perhaps TRBD2 (5 bases). V was pared by 2 bases and J by 4 bases, with 11 bases between. The CDR3 consists of 14 residues. Germline CDR1 and CDR2: MNHEY and SVGAGI. CDR3 sequence (DNA): TGTGCCAGCAGTTACGGACGGAGCGGAGAGACCCAGTACTTC. The encoded protein is CASSYGRSGETQYF.

The J gene is TRBJ1-1, the V gene TRBV6-5, with D possibly TRBD1 on 5 matching bases. V was shortened by 11 bases and J by 5 bases, with 21 bases between the two germline ends. Germline V CDR1 and CDR2: MNHEY, SVGAGI. CDR3 length: 14 residues. The CDR3 DNA reads as TGTGCCGGAGGGGCAGGGCGGATGGGGACTGAAGCTTTCTTT. Amino acid sequence: CAGGAGRMGTEAFF.

The chain employs TRBV28 and TRBJ1-5; possible D gene TRBD1, 5 bases. The V end was cut by 3 bases, the J end by 3 bases, with 12 bases between. This CDR3 has 15 residues. Germline V gives CDR1 MDHEN, CDR2 SYDVKM. DNA for the CDR3: TGTGCCAGCAGTTTCAAGGGGAATGTCAATCAGCCCCAGCATTTT. This translates into CASSFKGNVNQPQHF.

V gene TRBV3-1 (or the pseudogene TRBV3-2) combines with J gene TRBJ2-3; D might be TRBD1 (7 bases). CDR1 is LGHDT and CDR2 is YNNKEL in the germline V gene (reference sequence). V dropped 0 bases and J dropped 6 bases, with 13 bases sitting between them. This CDR3 spans 15 amino acids. The CDR3 protein is CASSQDLPGGDTQYF. As DNA, the CDR3 is TGTGCCAGCAGCCAAGATCTCCCAGGGGGGGATACGCAGTATTTT.

This clone was recorded a few times. This chain links TRBV3-1 (or the pseudogene TRBV3-2) with TRBJ1-6, with TRBD1 identical over 9 bases. This CDR3 has 20 amino acids. V was clipped by 0 bases and J by 9 bases; unmatched bases: 18. Germline V gene sequence: CDR1 LGHDT, CDR2 YNNKEL (reference sequence). The CDR3 DNA sequence: TGTGCCAGCAGCCAAGAAAAAGGGGGACAGGGCTTAAGGGAGGGTTCACCCCTCCACTTT. Encoded protein: CASSQEKGGQGLREGSPLHF.